The TCR beta chain described here comes from a study of T-cell reconstitution after alpha-beta-depleted transplantation in children. Germline V gene data show CDR1 as SGHRS and CDR2 as YFSETQ. V shed 4 bases and J shed 2 bases, with 12 bases lying between them. CDR3 length: 14 residues. This clonotype was seen ten or more times. Unique molecular identifiers were incorporated during preparation of the TCRbeta library. Via MiXCR, TCRdb re-called the PCR reads, giving one row per CDR3 protein. This repertoire shows 170,000 or so distinct CDR3 sequences, 6% to 7% found once; its top ten account for around 2.7%.

Sample: PBMCs from the stem cell graft donor, taken from the stem cell graft. V and J are TRBV5-1 and TRBJ1-1; D remains ambiguous. The receptor comes from a human donor who donated a stem cell graft to a child with Wiskott-Aldrich syndrome. CDR3 sequence reads: CASSRTTINTEAFF. CDR3 in DNA: TGCGCCAGCAGCCGGACGACGATAAACACTGAAGCTTTCTTT.